Below, 6 T cell receptor beta chains from the same sample are listed, as sequenced in a study of molecular identifiers for immune sequencing clone quantification. Via MiXCR, TCRdb re-called the PCR reads, giving one row per CDR3 protein. The table has approximately 670,000 distinct CDR3 sequences, less than 20% seen once. The sequencing input was naive CD8+ T cells from blood, with Jurkat cell RNA spiked in. The subset: FACS-sorted CD8+CD4-CCR7+CD45RA+ naive T cells. The receptors were gathered from a human donor in good health. Some libraries in this study had Jurkat cell RNA spiked in.

The chain carries TRBV5-1 and TRBJ2-7; 8 positions agree with TRBD1. After removal of 3 bases from V and 6 bases from J, the junction contained 8 bases not matched to a gene. CDR1 SGHRS and CDR2 YFSETQ come from the germline V gene. The length of the CDR3 is 14 residues. The CDR3 nucleotides read TGCGCCAGCAGCTATCATGGACAGGGAGGCGAGCAGTACTTC. Its protein is CASSYHGQGGEQYF.

This clonotype was observed at least ten times. In DNA form, the CDR3 reads TGCAGCGTCCCGGGACTAGCGACTCACAATGAGCAGTTCTTC. Its protein product is CSVPGLATHNEQFF. The chain combines TRBV29-1 with TRBJ2-1; the match to TRBD2 covers 10 bases. Germline V gene sequence: CDR1 SQVTM, CDR2 ANQGSEA. This CDR3 has 14 amino acids. Trimming removed 6 bases from V and 5 bases from J; junction bases left unmatched: 7.

There are a few counts of this clonotype. V is TRBV6-5 and J is TRBJ1-1, with D tentatively TRBD1 (5 bases). CDR3 length equals 16 residues. V gave up 0 bases and J gave up 1 base, with 12 bases separating them. Germline V gene sequence: CDR1 MNHEY, CDR2 SVGAGI. DNA of the CDR3: TGTGCCAGCAGTTACTCAGACACCGGACAGAACACTGAAGCTTTCTTT. This sequence encodes CASSYSDTGQNTEAFF.

This clonotype was detected ten times or more. The chain couples TRBV9 to TRBJ2-3; 11 positions agree with TRBD1. There are 15 residues in the CDR3. Unmatched junction bases numbered 3, after V lost 1 base and J lost 5 bases. Germline CDR1 reads SGDLS; CDR2 reads YYNGEE. The DNA of the CDR3 is TGTGCCAGCAGCGTACGGGACAGGGGGTTAGATACGCAGTATTTT. This encodes CASSVRDRGLDTQYF.

About this clonotype: One end of the junction is discordant with germline, which a read error may explain. The J gene is TRBJ2-3, the V gene TRBV6-5; D is ambiguous. CDR3 length: 13 amino acids. Germline V CDR1 and CDR2: MNHEY, SVGAGI. The CDR3 region has the DNA TGTGCCAGCAGTTATTACCCCACAGATATGCAGTATTTT. Translating it yields CASSYYPTDMQYF.

With regard to this clonotype: One base away lies a much larger clone, so this may be a sequencing read error. The rearrangement joins TRBV4-1 to TRBJ2-5; weak D call: TRBD2 (6 bases). Per germline, CDR1 MGHRA and CDR2 YSYEKL. There are 14 residues in the CDR3. CDR3 region: CASSGTVGQETRYF. CDR3 coding DNA: TGCGCCAGCAGTGGGACTGTAGGGCAAGAGACCCGGTACTTC.